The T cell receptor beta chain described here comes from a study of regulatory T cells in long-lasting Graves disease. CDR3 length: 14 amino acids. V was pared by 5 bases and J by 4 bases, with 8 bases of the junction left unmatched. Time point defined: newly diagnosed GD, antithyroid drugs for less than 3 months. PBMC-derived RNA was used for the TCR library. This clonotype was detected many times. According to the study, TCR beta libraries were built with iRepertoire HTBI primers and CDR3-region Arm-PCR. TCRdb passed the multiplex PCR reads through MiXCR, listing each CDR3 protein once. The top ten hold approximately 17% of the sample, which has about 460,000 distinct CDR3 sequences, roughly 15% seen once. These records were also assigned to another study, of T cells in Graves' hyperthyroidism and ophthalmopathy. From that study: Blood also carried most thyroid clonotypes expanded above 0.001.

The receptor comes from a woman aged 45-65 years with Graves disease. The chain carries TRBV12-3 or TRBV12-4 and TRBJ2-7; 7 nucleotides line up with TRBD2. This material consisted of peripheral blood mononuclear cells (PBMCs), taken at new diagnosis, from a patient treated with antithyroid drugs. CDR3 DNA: TGTGCCAGCAGTCCGGGACCAGCGGGGTACGAGCAGTACTTC. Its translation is CASSPGPAGYEQYF.